These 20 T cell receptor beta chains originate from one sample sequenced in a study of cytomegalovirus exposure and HLA in healthy donors. The PCR contained 60 Vbeta and 13 Jbeta primers. This table comes from immunoSEQ multiplex PCR, and its TCRdb copy is limited to in-frame clones, with some not included. The sample shows about 150,000 clones, and 1.5% to 2% sits with its ten largest clones. The specimen was PBMCs. Every receptor here comes from a woman in her forties or fifties in good health and CMV-seronegative.

The rearrangement joins TRBV7-2 to TRBJ2-7, with 8 nucleotides matching TRBD2. J lost 5 bases, V lost 4 bases, and 22 bases had no gene match. The CDR3 covers 19 residues. The germline V gene has CDR1 SGHTA and CDR2 FQGNSA. CDR3 sequence: CASSYRATSGREVNHEQYF. Here the CDR3 DNA reads TGTGCCAGCAGCTACAGGGCCACTTCCGGGCGGGAGGTGAACCACGAGCAGTACTTC. Supplemented by reference TRBV7-2 and TRBJ2-7, the full variable domain reads GAGVSQSPSNKVTEKGKDVELRCDPISGHTALYWYRQSLGQGLEFLIYFQGNSAPDKSGLPSDRFSAERTGGSVSTLTIQRTQQEDSAVYLCASSYRATSGREVNHEQYFGPGTRLTVT.

The chain carries TRBV29-1 and TRBJ2-7; TRBD1 agrees at 9 bases. Germline CDR1 SQVTM, CDR2 ANQGSEA. The CDR3 covers 15 residues. V was pared by 1 base and J by 4 bases, with 8 bases of the junction left unmatched. In DNA, the CDR3 is TGCAGCGTTGAAGGAAGCACAGGGGGCGGGTACGAGCAGTACTTC. Its protein is CSVEGSTGGGYEQYF.

J is TRBJ2-7 and V is TRBV4-2, with D possibly being TRBD2 (6 bases). The germline V gene has CDR1 LGHNA and CDR2 YNFKEQ. V dropped 3 bases and J dropped 2 bases, with 17 bases sitting between them. The CDR3 is 16 residues long. CDR3 nucleotides: TGTGCCAGCAGCCAGTATGGGACTTCCAGAACCTACGAGCAGTACTTC. Translation gives CASSQYGTSRTYEQYF.

The chain recombines TRBV30 with TRBJ1-1, with a weak D call TRBD1 (5 bases). The CDR3 sequence is 14 residues long. Germline CDR1 reads GTSNPN; CDR2 reads SVGIG (reference sequence). Trimming cost V 2 bases and J 4 bases, with 14 bases left between them. CDR3 sequence (DNA): TGTGCCTGGAGTCGAGCCAACGGGGGCACTGAAGCTTTCTTT. Encoded protein: CAWSRANGGTEAFF.

This chain joins TRBV2 and TRBJ1-5; 10 bases match TRBD1. CDR3 length: 15 amino acids. Looked up from germline, CDR1 is SNHLY and CDR2 is FYNNEI. The V gene end was trimmed by 5 bases and the J gene end by 3 bases; junction bases not matched to a gene: 4. The CDR3 loop is CASSSGTGVNQPQHF. CDR3 bases: TGTGCCAGCAGTTCCGGGACAGGGGTCAATCAGCCCCAGCATTTT.

This rearrangement joins TRBV7-2 to TRBJ2-7; D unclear. With 3 bases removed from V and 0 bases from J, the gap between germline ends came to 6 bases. The V gene's germline CDR1 is SGHTA and CDR2 FQGNSA. This CDR3 is built from 13 residues. CDR3 loop: CASSLRGSYEQYF. As DNA, the CDR3 is TGTGCCAGCAGCTTGCGAGGCTCCTACGAGCAGTACTTC.

The V gene is TRBV6-6, the J gene TRBJ1-4; D is unclear. This CDR3 has 13 amino acids. CDR1 and CDR2 (germline): MNHNY, SVGAGI (reference sequence). The V end lost 7 bases, the J end lost 8 bases, and 14 bases lay between the germline ends. CDR3 coding DNA: TGTGCCAGCACTAGACTTGGGGAGGAAAAACTGTTTTTT. Translating gives CASTRLGEEKLFF.

This rearrangement joins TRBV19 to TRBJ2-4; 13 bases fit TRBD2. Unmatched junction bases numbered 7, after V lost 5 bases and J lost 0 bases. CDR3 size: 18 residues. Germline V gene sequence: CDR1 LNHDA, CDR2 SQIVND (reference sequence). CDR3 amino acids: CASSLLGLAGEAKNIQYF. The CDR3 DNA sequence: TGTGCCAGTAGTCTTTTAGGACTAGCGGGAGAAGCCAAAAACATTCAGTACTTC.

The chain is built from TRBV19 and TRBJ2-7; a weak D match, TRBD1 (8 bases). The CDR3 consists of 14 residues. Germline CDR1 and CDR2: LNHDA and SQIVND (reference sequence). The V end was cut by 8 bases, the J end by 2 bases, with 16 bases between. The CDR3 DNA sequence: TGTGCCAGTTCGGACAGGGAGGGGCCCTACGAGCAGTACTTC. Amino acids: CASSDREGPYEQYF.

V and J are TRBV5-4 and TRBJ2-2; D unresolved. Germline CDR1 SGHNT, CDR2 YYREEE (reference sequence). Trimming shortened V by 4 bases and J by 6 bases, and 13 bases separated the two germline ends. This CDR3 is built from 14 residues. CDR3 region: CASSPGDSPGELFF. The CDR3 DNA follows: TGTGCCAGCAGCCCCGGTGATAGCCCCGGGGAGCTGTTTTTT.

The chain recombines TRBV6-1 with TRBJ1-2, with 7 bases that match TRBD1. The length of the CDR3 is 16 residues. V lost 2 bases and J lost 2; bases outside the gene matches: 8. Germline CDR1 MNHNS, CDR2 SASEGT. This CDR3 is CASSERASGGNYGYTF. In DNA, the CDR3 is TGTGCCAGCAGTGAAAGGGCCTCAGGGGGGAACTATGGCTACACCTTC.

The chain links TRBV6-6 to TRBJ1-4, with TRBD1 identical over 10 bases. Per the germline V gene, CDR1 is MNHNY and CDR2 is SVGAGI (reference sequence). J gave up 7 bases and V 0 bases, and 2 bases lay outside the gene matches. The CDR3 has 15 residues. CDR3 nucleotide sequence: TGTGCCAGCAGTTACTCGACAGGGGGCCTTGAAAAACTGTTTTTT. Translation: CASSYSTGGLEKLFF.

The J gene is TRBJ2-3, the V gene TRBV11-3; TRBD1 is a possible D gene (5 bases). V was trimmed by 3 bases and J by 0 bases, leaving 7 bases between them. Germline CDR1 SGHNT, CDR2 YENEEA. The CDR3 is 14 residues long. Here the CDR3 DNA reads TGTGCCAGCAGCTTGGGGCGGAGCACAGATACGCAGTATTTT. This sequence encodes CASSLGRSTDTQYF.

This rearrangement joins TRBV28 to TRBJ1-2, with 7 bases matching TRBD1. The CDR3 spans 17 residues. J was trimmed by 4 bases and V by 6 bases; bases with no gene match: 17. Germline CDR1 is MDHEN and CDR2 is SYDVKM. This CDR3 is CASRIGTGTAFSYGYTF. The CDR3 coding sequence is TGTGCCAGCAGGATTGGGACCGGGACAGCGTTCTCCTATGGCTACACCTTC.

The chain employs TRBV4-2 and TRBJ1-5, with D possibly being TRBD1 (5 bases). The CDR3 runs 16 residues. Deletions cut 0 bases from V and 6 bases from J, with 15 bases between. Germline CDR1 LGHNA, CDR2 YNFKEQ. CDR3 residues: CASSQDPGTDRQPQHF. In DNA form, the CDR3 reads TGTGCCAGCAGCCAAGATCCAGGGACTGACCGTCAGCCCCAGCATTTT.

The chain employs TRBV5-1 and TRBJ2-7; TRBD2 matches at 11 bases. The CDR3 is made up of 15 amino acids. CDR1 SGHRS and CDR2 YFSETQ come from the germline V gene. After removal of 3 bases from V and 0 bases from J, the junction contained 2 bases not matched to a gene. CDR3 bases: TGCGCCAGCAGCTATACTAGCGGGAGCTCCTACGAGCAGTACTTC. Amino acids: CASSYTSGSSYEQYF.

V gene TRBV18 combines with J gene TRBJ2-3; 7 nucleotides match TRBD2. The length of the CDR3 is 13 residues. The junction had 1 base not matched to a gene; V was cut back by 2 bases and J by 5 bases. CDR1 KGHSH and CDR2 LQKENI come from the germline V gene. CDR3 region: CASSPGLEDTQYF. CDR3 DNA: TGTGCCAGCTCACCAGGACTAGAAGATACGCAGTATTTT.

The CDR3 coding sequence is TGCGCCAGCAGCTTGGTGGTCGGCTCCTACGAGCAGTACTTC. This codes for CASSLVVGSYEQYF. The V call is TRBV5-1, the J call TRBJ2-7, with D uncertain. Per germline, CDR1 SGHRS and CDR2 YFSETQ. The CDR3 is 14 residues long. Trimming pared 0 bases from V and 0 bases from J, leaving 7 bases between.

This chain links TRBV13 with TRBJ2-7; TRBD2 might be the D (7 bases). This CDR3 contains 15 residues. Germline V CDR1 and CDR2: PRHDT, FYEKMQ (reference sequence). V was trimmed by 6 bases and J by 4 bases, leaving 19 bases between them. CDR3 sequence (DNA): TGTGCCAGCAGTCTCCGGGGAGGGGGGGCTTACGAGCAGTACTTC. This encodes CASSLRGGGAYEQYF.

The V call is TRBV7-9, the J call TRBJ1-2; D gene unclear. Trimming left V 3 bases short and J 6 bases short, with 11 bases between. Germline CDR1 is SEHNR and CDR2 is FQNEAQ (reference sequence). CDR3 length equals 13 residues. The CDR3 nucleotides are TGTGCCAGCAGCTTGATCACGGGAAATGGCTACACCTTC. Its protein is CASSLITGNGYTF.